This T cell receptor beta chain was obtained from a study of vaccination and CD4 T cells after COVID-19. Overall study context: The convalescent population consisted of six males and four females, two of whom were of Hispanic ethnicity. The cells in question were stimulated using overlapping spike peptides derived from SARS-CoV-2, HCoV-NL63, HCoV-OC43 and HCoV-229E.

Study-wide points: Detection of a median roughly 83% of reactive clones in convalescent patients was confined to the period after vaccination.

The Oncomine TCR Beta short-read assay was applied to DNA of cultured CD4+ T cells. TCRdb itself ran the PCR reads through MiXCR, one entry per CDR3 protein. The table includes about 4,000 distinct CDR3 sequences, roughly a fifth detected once. As for this clonotype: Its antigen is currently unknown.

Treatment in this sample: roughly 11-day PBMC culture with coronavirus spike peptide pools or control peptides (ViraFEST assay). Cultures of PBMCs, roughly 2 million per well, were set up with roughly 10 IU/ml IL-2 and 8 to 10 ug/ml peptide pools. The sequenced sample consisted of CD4+ T cells from blood, cultured in vitro. This clonotype was obtained from a human donor who had recovered from COVID-19.

DNA for the CDR3: TGCGCCAGCAGCGAACCAGGGGCTGGAAACACCATATATTTT. Translating it yields CASSEPGAGNTIYF. The rearrangement uses TRBV5-1 and TRBJ1-3; D might be TRBD1 (6 bases). The germline V gene encodes CDR1 SGHRS and CDR2 YFSETQ. Trimming removed 4 bases from V and 2 bases from J, with 10 bases in between. The CDR3 sequence is 14 residues long.